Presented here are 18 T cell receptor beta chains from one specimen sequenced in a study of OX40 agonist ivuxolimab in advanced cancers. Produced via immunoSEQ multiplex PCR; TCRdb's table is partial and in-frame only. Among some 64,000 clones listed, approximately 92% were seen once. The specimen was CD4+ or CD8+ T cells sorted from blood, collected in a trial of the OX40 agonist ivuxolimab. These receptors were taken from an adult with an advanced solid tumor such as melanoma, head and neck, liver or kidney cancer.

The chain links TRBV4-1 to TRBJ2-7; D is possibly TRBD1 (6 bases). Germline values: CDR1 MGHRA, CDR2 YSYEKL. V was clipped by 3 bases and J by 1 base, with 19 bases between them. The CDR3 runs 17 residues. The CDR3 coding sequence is TGCGCCAGCAGCCAGGGCGGACTTCGGGACATATCCTACGAGCAGTACTTC. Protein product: CASSQGGLRDISYEQYF.

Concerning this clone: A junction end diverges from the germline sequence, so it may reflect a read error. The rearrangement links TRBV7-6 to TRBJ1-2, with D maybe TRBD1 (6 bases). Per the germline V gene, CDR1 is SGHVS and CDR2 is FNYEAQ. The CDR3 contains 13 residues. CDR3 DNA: TGTGCCAGCAGCCCGCGTCGGGGGCTAGTGGTGAACTTC. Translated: CASSPRRGLVVNF.

The CDR3 region is CASAPGRSYEQYF. Written as DNA, the CDR3 is TGTGCCAGCGCTCCCGGACGGTCCTACGAGCAGTACTTC. The V call is TRBV28, the J call TRBJ2-7; D call uncertain. The CDR3 length is 13 residues. The germline V and J ends were trimmed by 8 bases and 1 base, with 12 bases remaining between them. CDR1 is MDHEN, CDR2 SYDVKM, per germline.

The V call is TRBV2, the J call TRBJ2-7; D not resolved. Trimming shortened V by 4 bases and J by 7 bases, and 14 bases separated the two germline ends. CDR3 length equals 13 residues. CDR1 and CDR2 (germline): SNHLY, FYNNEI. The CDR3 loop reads CASSGFGASEQYV. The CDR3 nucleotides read TGTGCCAGCAGTGGGTTTGGAGCGTCTGAGCAGTACGTC.

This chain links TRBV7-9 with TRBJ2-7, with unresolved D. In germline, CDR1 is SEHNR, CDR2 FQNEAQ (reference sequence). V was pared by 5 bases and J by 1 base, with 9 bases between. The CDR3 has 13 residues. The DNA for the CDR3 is TGTGCCAGCAGCCATAGAACGTCCTACGAGCAGTACTTC. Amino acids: CASSHRTSYEQYF.

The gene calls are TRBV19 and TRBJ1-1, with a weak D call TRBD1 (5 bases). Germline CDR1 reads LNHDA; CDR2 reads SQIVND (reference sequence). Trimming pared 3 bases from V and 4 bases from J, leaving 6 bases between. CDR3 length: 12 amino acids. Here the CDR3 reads CASSIQGTEAFF. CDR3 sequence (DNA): TGTGCCAGTAGTATTCAGGGCACTGAAGCTTTCTTT.

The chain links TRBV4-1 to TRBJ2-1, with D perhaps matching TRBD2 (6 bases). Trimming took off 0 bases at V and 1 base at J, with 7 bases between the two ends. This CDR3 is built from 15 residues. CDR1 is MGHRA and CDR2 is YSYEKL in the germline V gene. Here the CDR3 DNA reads TGCGCCAGCAGCCAAGATGCGGGGTCCTACAATGAGCAGTTCTTC. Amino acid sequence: CASSQDAGSYNEQFF.

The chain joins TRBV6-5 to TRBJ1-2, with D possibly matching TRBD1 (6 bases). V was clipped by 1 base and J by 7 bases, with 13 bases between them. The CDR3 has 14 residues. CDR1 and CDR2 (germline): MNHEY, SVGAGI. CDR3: CASSYFQGSGGYTF. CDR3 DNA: TGTGCCAGCAGTTACTTCCAGGGGTCCGGTGGCTACACCTTC.

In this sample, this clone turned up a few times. The CDR3 DNA is TGTGCCAGCAGCGCCCTCGACGAGCAGTACTTC. Protein product: CASSALDEQYF. The rearrangement links TRBV7-9 to TRBJ2-7; no reliable D call. The V and J ends lost 5 bases and 5 bases respectively, with 7 bases between them. The length of the CDR3 is 11 residues. Germline V gives CDR1 SEHNR, CDR2 FQNEAQ (reference sequence). The full variable domain, with the rest looked up from reference TRBV7-9 and TRBJ2-7, is DTGVSQNPRHKITKRGQNVTFRCDPISEHNRLYWYRQTLGQGPEFLTYFQNEAQLEKSRLLSDRFSAERPKGSFSTLEIQRTEQGDSAMYLCASSALDEQYFGPGTRLTVT.

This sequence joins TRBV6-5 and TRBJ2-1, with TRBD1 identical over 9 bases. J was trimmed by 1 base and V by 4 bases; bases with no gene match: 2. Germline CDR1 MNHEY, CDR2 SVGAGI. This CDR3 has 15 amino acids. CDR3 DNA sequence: TGTGCCAGCAGTTGGACAGGGGTGTCCTACAATGAGCAGTTCTTC. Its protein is CASSWTGVSYNEQFF.

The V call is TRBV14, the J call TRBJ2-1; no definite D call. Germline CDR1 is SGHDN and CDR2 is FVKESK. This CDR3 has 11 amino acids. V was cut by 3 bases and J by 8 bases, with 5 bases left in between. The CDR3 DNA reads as TGTGCCAGCAGCCATGTGCATGAGCAGTTCTTC. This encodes CASSHVHEQFF.

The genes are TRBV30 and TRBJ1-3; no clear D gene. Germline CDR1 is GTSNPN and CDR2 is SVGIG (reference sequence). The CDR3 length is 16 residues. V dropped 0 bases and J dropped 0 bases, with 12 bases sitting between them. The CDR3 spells CAWSVRVVNSGNTIYF. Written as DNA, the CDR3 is TGTGCCTGGAGTGTACGGGTGGTAAACTCTGGAAACACCATATATTTT.

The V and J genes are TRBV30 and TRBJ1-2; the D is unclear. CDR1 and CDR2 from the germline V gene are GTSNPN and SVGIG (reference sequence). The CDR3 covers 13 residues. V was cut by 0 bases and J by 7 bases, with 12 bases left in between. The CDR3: CAWSVGGSGGYTF. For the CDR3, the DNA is TGTGCCTGGAGTGTGGGAGGGTCTGGTGGCTACACCTTC. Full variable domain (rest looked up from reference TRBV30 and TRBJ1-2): SQTIHQWPATLVQPVGSPLSLECTVEGTSNPNLYWYRQAAGRGLQLLFYSVGIGQISSEVPQNLSASRPQDRQFILSSKKLLLSDSGFYLCAWSVGGSGGYTFGSGTRLTVV.

The CDR3 DNA is TGTGCCAGTAGTGGGGTCACTGAAGCTTTCTTT. Encoded protein: CASSGVTEAFF. This chain links TRBV19 with TRBJ1-1, with D unresolved. Trimming removed 5 bases at V and 4 bases at J, with 5 bases between. The CDR3 is 11 amino acids. Germline V gene sequence: CDR1 LNHDA, CDR2 SQIVND (reference sequence).

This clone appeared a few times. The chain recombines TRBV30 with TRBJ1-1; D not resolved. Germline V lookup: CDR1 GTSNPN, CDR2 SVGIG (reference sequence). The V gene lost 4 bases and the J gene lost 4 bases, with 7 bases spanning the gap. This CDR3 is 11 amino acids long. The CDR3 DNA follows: TGTGCCTGGAAACTCGTCACTGAAGCTTTCTTT. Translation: CAWKLVTEAFF.

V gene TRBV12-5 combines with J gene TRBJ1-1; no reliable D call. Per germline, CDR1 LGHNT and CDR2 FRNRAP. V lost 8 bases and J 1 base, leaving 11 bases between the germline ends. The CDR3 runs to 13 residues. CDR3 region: CASFSAQNTEAFF. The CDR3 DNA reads TGTGCTAGTTTCTCGGCGCAGAACACTGAAGCTTTCTTT.

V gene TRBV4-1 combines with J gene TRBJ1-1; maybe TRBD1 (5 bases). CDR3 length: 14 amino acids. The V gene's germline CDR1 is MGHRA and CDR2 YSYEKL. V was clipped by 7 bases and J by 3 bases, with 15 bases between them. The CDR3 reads CASTTQARDTEAFF. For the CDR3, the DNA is TGCGCCAGCACCACGCAGGCCAGGGACACTGAAGCTTTCTTT.

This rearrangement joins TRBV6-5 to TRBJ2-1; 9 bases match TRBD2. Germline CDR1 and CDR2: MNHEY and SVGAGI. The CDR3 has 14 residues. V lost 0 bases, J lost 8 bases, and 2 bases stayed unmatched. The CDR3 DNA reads TGTGCCAGCAGTTACTCGGGACTAGCTCATGAGCAGTTCTTC. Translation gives CASSYSGLAHEQFF.